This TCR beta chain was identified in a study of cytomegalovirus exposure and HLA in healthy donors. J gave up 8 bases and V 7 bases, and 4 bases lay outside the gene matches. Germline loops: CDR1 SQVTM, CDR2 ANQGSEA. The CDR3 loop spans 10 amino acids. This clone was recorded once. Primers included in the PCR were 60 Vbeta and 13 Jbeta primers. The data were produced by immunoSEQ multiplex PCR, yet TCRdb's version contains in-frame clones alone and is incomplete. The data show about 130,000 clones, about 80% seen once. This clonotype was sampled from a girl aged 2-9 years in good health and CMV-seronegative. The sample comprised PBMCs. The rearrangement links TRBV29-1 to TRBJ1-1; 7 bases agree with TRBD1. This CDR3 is CSAMDREAFF. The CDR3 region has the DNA TGCAGCGCCATGGACAGGGAAGCTTTCTTT.